This TCR beta chain was captured by sequencing in a study of cytomegalovirus exposure and HLA in healthy donors. Overall study findings and caveats: With further analysis later on, most CMV-associated TCR beta chains appeared HLA-restricted. Later analysis identified a missense DCLRE1C variant that was linked to TCR beta V- and J-gene trimming.

These donors counted as nominally healthy when sampled, but unrecorded immune exposures were likely. PCR amplification relied on 60 Vbeta primers (plus 13 Jbeta primers). Here immunoSEQ multiplex PCR was the method, and the copy in TCRdb shows in-frame clones only, minus some. The sample has about 130,000 clones, approximately 74% seen once. The V gene's germline CDR1 is SGHRS and CDR2 YFSETQ. The CDR3 totals 15 residues. About this clone: The antigen is undetermined.

Sequencing input: PBMCs. The chain links TRBV5-1 to TRBJ2-5; TRBD1 agrees at 10 bases. The J call may be mistaken, given a closer DNA end match to TRBJ2-7. The receptor comes from a man aged 40-55 years in good health and CMV-seropositive. CDR3 DNA: TGCGCCAGCAGCTCCGTCCGGGACAGGGGTTACGAGCAGTACTTC. Amino acid sequence: CASSSVRDRGYEQYF.